The source of this T cell receptor (beta chain) is a study of CD8 T cells in Susac syndrome. The V and J ends lost 10 bases and 0 bases respectively, with 16 bases between them. Germline V gives CDR1 LNHDA, CDR2 SQIVND (reference sequence). The CDR3 totals 15 residues. The RNA input was about 0.5 to 1 ug, and it was reverse transcribed with random hexamers. TCRdb re-derived calls from the immunoSEQ multiplex PCR reads in MiXCR, one entry per CDR3 protein. The profile shows roughly 110,000 distinct CDR3 sequences, less than 95% of them singletons. The sequence was obtained from a human donor in good health. The sequenced sample was CD8+ T cells from PBMCs. This chain uses TRBV19 with TRBJ1-5; no firm D call. CDR3 DNA sequence: TGTGCCACCGGGGTCCAGTTCAATAGCAATCAGCCCCAGCATTTT. It translates to CATGVQFNSNQPQHF.